A single sample gave rise to the 23 T cell receptor beta chains below, sequenced in a study of shared T cell receptors in the human thymus. Some clones are missing from TCRdb's copy, which holds only in-frame ones; the method was immunoSEQ multiplex PCR. The sample lists some 700,000 clones, roughly 85% occurring once. This same sample was also part of a study on human thymus T cells.

Sequenced input: thymocytes. Receptors originate from a girl in the first two years of life with a congenital heart defect.

This clone was recorded only once. The V call is TRBV9, the J call TRBJ1-2; 10 nucleotides agree with TRBD1. Germline V gene lookup returns CDR1 SGDLS and CDR2 YYNGEE. The junction had 4 bases not matched to a gene; V was cut back by 3 bases and J by 5 bases. CDR3 length: 14 amino acids. The DNA for the CDR3 is TGTGCCAGCAGCGACAAGGACAGGGGGTATGGCTACACCTTC. Its translation is CASSDKDRGYGYTF.

The chain combines TRBV25-1 with TRBJ2-7; 8 nucleotides align to TRBD1. The V and J ends lost 1 base and 3 bases, in that order; junction bases with no gene match: 5. The germline CDR1 and CDR2 sequences are MGHDK and SYGVNS. The CDR3 runs to 15 residues. The CDR3 here is CASSESGTGDYEQYF. CDR3 sequence (DNA): TGTGCCAGCAGTGAATCGGGGACAGGAGACTACGAGCAGTACTTC.

J is TRBJ1-1 and V is TRBV20-1; D is ambiguous. The CDR3 totals 11 residues. Germline loops: CDR1 DFQATT, CDR2 SNEGSKA (reference sequence). Between the trimmed V and J ends, which lost 4 bases and 6 bases, there was a span of 9 bases. DNA of the CDR3: TGCAGTGCTATACCAACTTCTGAAGCTTTCTTT. This encodes CSAIPTSEAFF.

This clone showed up just once. In DNA, the CDR3 is TGTGCCAGCAGCTTAGGGGCTAGCGGGGGGGCCACTGAGACCCAGTACTTC. Residues: CASSLGASGGATETQYF. The chain employs TRBV11-3 and TRBJ2-5; TRBD2 matches at 12 bases. V gave up 1 base and J gave up 5 bases; unmatched junction bases: 8. The CDR3 runs to 17 residues. Germline assignment: CDR1 SGHNT and CDR2 YENEEA.

This rearrangement joins TRBV5-6 to TRBJ2-7; D is uncertain. The CDR3 consists of 14 residues. Per the germline V gene, CDR1 is SGHDT and CDR2 is YYEEEE. Deletions cut 1 base from V and 6 bases from J, with 14 bases between. The CDR3 DNA follows: TGTGCCAGCAGCTTGTCGGCAGAATCGGGCGAGCAGTACTTC. Translating gives CASSLSAESGEQYF.

V gene TRBV6-5 combines with J gene TRBJ2-5; unclear D gene. Germline CDR1 MNHEY, CDR2 SVGAGI. V was pared by 6 bases and J by 13 bases, with 9 bases between. CDR3 length equals 9 residues. The chain's CDR3 is CASSQTRYF. As DNA, the CDR3 is TGTGCCAGCAGCCAGACAAGGTACTTC.

In this sample, this clone turned up a few times. The V call is TRBV9, the J call TRBJ2-1; 7 bases are shared with TRBD2. This CDR3 comprises 14 residues. From germline, CDR1 is SGDLS and CDR2 YYNGEE. Trimming removed 5 bases from V and 5 bases from J; junction bases left unmatched: 7. The CDR3 here is CASRLAERNNEQFF. The CDR3 nucleotides are TGTGCCAGCAGGCTAGCGGAAAGAAACAATGAGCAGTTCTTC. The variable domain in full, completed from reference TRBV9 and TRBJ2-1, reads DSGVTQTPKHLITATGQRVTLRCSPRSGDLSVYWYQQSLDQGLQFLIQYYNGEERAKGNILERFSAQQFPDLHSELNLSSLELGDSALYFCASRLAERNNEQFFGPGTRLTVL.

This clone has a handful of counts. The chain carries TRBV7-9 and TRBJ2-7, with a tentative D call TRBD2 (5 bases). Germline assignment: CDR1 SEHNR and CDR2 FQNEAQ (reference sequence). This CDR3 has 15 residues. Between the trimmed V and J ends, which lost 4 bases and 3 bases, there was a span of 16 bases. CDR3 in DNA: TGTGCCAGCAGCTCACATCTTATGGCGGGCTACGAGCAGTACTTC. Protein sequence: CASSSHLMAGYEQYF.

The V call is TRBV9, the J call TRBJ1-2, with TRBD1 as a possible D gene (6 bases). Germline V gene sequence: CDR1 SGDLS, CDR2 YYNGEE. CDR3 length: 15 residues. The V end lost 4 bases, the J end lost 7 bases, and 20 bases lay between the germline ends. This CDR3 reads CASSLTGWGGFGYTF. The CDR3 DNA sequence: TGTGCCAGCAGCCTAACAGGGTGGGGGGGTTTTGGCTACACCTTC.

V and J are TRBV6-1 and TRBJ1-1, with D possibly TRBD1 on 6 matching bases. V gave up 2 bases and J gave up 4 bases, with 11 bases separating them. The germline gives CDR1 MNHNS, CDR2 SASEGT. This CDR3 spans 14 amino acids. The CDR3 loop reads CASSERAGATEAFF. The DNA of the CDR3 is TGTGCCAGCAGTGAACGGGCAGGGGCCACTGAAGCTTTCTTT.

This chain joins TRBV28 and TRBJ1-5; 10 bases align to TRBD1. Germline V CDR1 and CDR2: MDHEN, SYDVKM. V was clipped by 2 bases and J by 2 bases; unmatched bases: 9. CDR3 length equals 18 residues. CDR3 region: CASSLPTDRGGCNQPQHF. The DNA of the CDR3 is TGTGCCAGCAGTTTACCCACGGACAGGGGGGGCTGCAATCAGCCCCAGCATTTT.

The J gene is TRBJ2-1, the V gene TRBV4-1; no reliable D call. The CDR3 runs to 15 residues. Trimming shortened V by 2 bases and J by 5 bases, and 13 bases separated the two germline ends. CDR1 and CDR2 from the germline V gene are MGHRA and YSYEKL. The CDR3: CASSQTANPHNEQFF. Here the CDR3 DNA reads TGCGCCAGCAGCCAAACCGCGAACCCGCACAATGAGCAGTTCTTC.

The V gene is TRBV6-6, the J gene TRBJ1-3; 9 nucleotides agree with TRBD1. The CDR3 totals 16 residues. V gave up 0 bases and J gave up 2 bases; unmatched junction bases: 2. Germline V CDR1 and CDR2: MNHNY, SVGAGI (reference sequence). CDR3 in amino acids: CASSYSGQGTGNTIYF. CDR3 nucleotides: TGTGCCAGCAGTTACTCCGGACAGGGGACTGGAAACACCATATATTTT.

The gene calls are TRBV10-1 and TRBJ2-3, with 9 bases lining up with TRBD2. With V trimmed by 6 bases and J by 1 base, 20 bases remained unmatched. CDR3 length: 20 residues. Germline V gene lookup returns CDR1 WNHNN and CDR2 SYGVQD (reference sequence). This chain's CDR3 is CASSPGTSWKDAQRTDTQYF. The DNA of the CDR3 is TGCGCCAGCAGCCCCGGGACTAGCTGGAAAGATGCACAACGCACAGATACGCAGTATTTT.

Only a few counts were recorded for this clone. The CDR3 loop reads CASSSQGLGDSRISPYEQYF. CDR3 sequence (DNA): TGTGCCAGCAGTTCACAGGGGTTGGGTGACTCCCGGATATCCCCGTACGAGCAGTACTTC. The chain is built from TRBV28 and TRBJ2-7, with 7 nucleotides matching TRBD1. The CDR3 length is 20 residues. Germline-derived CDR1 and CDR2 are MDHEN and SYDVKM. The trim removed 4 bases at V and 4 bases at J, leaving 25 bases unmatched.

This chain links TRBV4-3 with TRBJ1-3, with D tentatively TRBD1 (5 bases). Trimming pared 3 bases from V and 0 bases from J, leaving 15 bases between. The V gene's germline CDR1 is LGHNA and CDR2 YSLEER. This CDR3 spans 17 amino acids. CDR3 protein: CASSHHGHSDSGNTIYF. CDR3 DNA: TGCGCCAGCAGCCACCACGGACACTCCGACTCTGGAAACACCATATATTTT.

The rearrangement joins TRBV18 to TRBJ2-1; TRBD2 matches at 15 bases. Losses at the gene ends were 2 bases for V and 6 bases for J; bases not matched to a gene: 8. This CDR3 contains 18 residues. Germline lookup yields CDR1 KGHSH and CDR2 LQKENI. CDR3 nucleotides: TGTGCCAGCTCACCAGGTGGACTAGCGGGGGGGCCAAGCAATGAGCAGTTCTTC. Protein sequence: CASSPGGLAGGPSNEQFF.

The chain combines TRBV28 with TRBJ1-2; TRBD1 agrees at 8 bases. Germline CDR1 MDHEN, CDR2 SYDVKM. The CDR3 loop spans 13 amino acids. Trimming at V came to 6 bases and at J to 6 bases, leaving 6 bases not matched to a gene. The CDR3, as DNA: TGTGCCAGCAGCTCCGACAGGGGTCATGGCTACACCTTC. Its translation: CASSSDRGHGYTF.

CDR3 protein: CASSVNRGQGYGYTF. The CDR3 bases are TGTGCCAGCAGCGTGAACAGGGGACAGGGCTATGGCTACACCTTC. The V gene is TRBV9, the J gene TRBJ1-2; 9 nucleotides agree with TRBD1. V shed 2 bases and J 4 bases; nucleotides not matched to a gene: 6. Germline V lookup: CDR1 SGDLS, CDR2 YYNGEE. This CDR3 spans 15 amino acids.

The chain employs TRBV28 and TRBJ1-5, with D possibly matching TRBD1 (5 bases). The length of the CDR3 is 17 residues. Germline-derived CDR1 and CDR2 are MDHEN and SYDVKM. Deletions cut 1 base from V and 0 bases from J, with 13 bases between. CDR3 DNA: TGTGCCAGCAGTTTATTTTCGGACAAGTATAGCAATCAGCCCCAGCATTTT. Translated, it gives CASSLFSDKYSNQPQHF.

This clone has only one observation. The rearrangement uses TRBV7-9 and TRBJ1-2; 8 nucleotides match TRBD1. Trimming at V came to 4 bases and at J to 4 bases, leaving 20 bases not matched to a gene. The CDR3 loop spans 19 amino acids. Germline V gene lookup returns CDR1 SEHNR and CDR2 FQNEAQ (reference sequence). The DNA for the CDR3 is TGTGCCAGCAGCTCCCCTCTCTTTTCCACAGGGGGGGAGCTCTATGGCTACACCTTC. Its protein is CASSSPLFSTGGELYGYTF.

The V and J genes are TRBV10-3 and TRBJ1-2; 7 bases align to TRBD1. The germline V gene encodes CDR1 ENHRY and CDR2 SYGVKD. Trimming removed 5 bases from V and 5 bases from J; junction bases left unmatched: 11. This CDR3 has 15 residues. CDR3 nucleotide sequence: TGTGCCATCAGTCGAGACGGAACAGGGGTTTATGGCTACACCTTC. Protein sequence: CAISRDGTGVYGYTF.

The gene calls are TRBV5-6 and TRBJ1-5; D might be TRBD1 (6 bases). Trimming removed 0 bases at V and 5 bases at J, with 12 bases between. This CDR3 region has 15 residues. The V gene's germline CDR1 is SGHDT and CDR2 YYEEEE. This chain's CDR3 is CASSLARDIYQPQHF. As DNA, the CDR3 is TGTGCCAGCAGCTTGGCCCGGGACATTTATCAGCCCCAGCATTTT.